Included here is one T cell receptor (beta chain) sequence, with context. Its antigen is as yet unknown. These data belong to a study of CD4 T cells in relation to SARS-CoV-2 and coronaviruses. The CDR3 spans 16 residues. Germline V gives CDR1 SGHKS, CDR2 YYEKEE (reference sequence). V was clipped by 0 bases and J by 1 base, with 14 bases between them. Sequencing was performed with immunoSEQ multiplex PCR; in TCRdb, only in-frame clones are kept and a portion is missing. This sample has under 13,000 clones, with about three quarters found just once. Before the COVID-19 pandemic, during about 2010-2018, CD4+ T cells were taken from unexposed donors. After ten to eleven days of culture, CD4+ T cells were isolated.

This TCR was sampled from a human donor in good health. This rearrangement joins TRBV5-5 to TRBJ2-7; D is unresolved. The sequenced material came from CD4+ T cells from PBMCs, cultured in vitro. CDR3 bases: TGTGCCAGCAGCTTGGGCCGTCGGACGTCTTCCTACGAGCAGTACTTC. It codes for CASSLGRRTSSYEQYF.